The clone carrying this T cell receptor beta chain was recorded a few times. Antigen: not known. This sample is drawn from a study of response to subunit inactivated influenza vaccine. Germline loops: CDR1 SEHNR, CDR2 FQNEAQ (reference sequence). Unmatched junction bases numbered 11, after V lost 1 base and J lost 8 bases. The CDR3 totals 16 residues. Using its own MiXCR run on the RT-PCR reads, TCRdb lists one record per CDR3 protein. The data show roughly 190,000 distinct CDR3 sequences, 13% to 15% seen once. Findings of the study overall: Few new T cells, the authors suggested, are recruited by each seasonal influenza vaccination.

The sequence derives from a man aged 45-65 years who received an inactivated influenza vaccine. Sample: CD8+ T cells sorted from PBMCs, taken about 5 days after vaccination. This chain links TRBV7-9 with TRBJ2-1; 7 positions match TRBD2. In nucleotides, the CDR3 is TGTGCCAGCAGCTTAGGAAGTGGACTAGTTATCTATGAGCAGTTCTTC. This sequence encodes CASSLGSGLVIYEQFF. Drawing the rest from reference TRBV7-9 and TRBJ2-1, the complete variable domain is DTGVSQNPRHKITKRGQNVTFRCDPISEHNRLYWYRQTLGQGPEFLTYFQNEAQLEKSRLLSDRFSAERPKGSFSTLEIQRTEQGDSAMYLCASSLGSGLVIYEQFFGPGTRLTVL.